This T cell receptor (beta chain) was identified during a study of CD8 T cells in ankylosing spondylitis. General study findings and limits: Enrichment of disease-linked clones was reportedly significant in matched ankylosing spondylitis synovial fluid. Among TCR beta sequences, a motif of under 10 highly homologous variants appeared characteristic of ankylosing spondylitis blood.

The CDR3 extends over 16 amino acids. V gave up 3 bases and J gave up 2 bases, with 15 bases separating them. Germline assignment: CDR1 MNHEY and CDR2 SVGEGT. A note on this clonotype: The antigen remains unidentified.

TCRdb analysed the 5' RACE reads with MiXCR anew, one entry per CDR3 protein. The data contain 300,000 to 350,000 distinct CDR3 sequences, under 15% of them singletons. The rearrangement uses TRBV6-2 or TRBV6-3 and TRBJ2-3; perhaps TRBD2 as D (6 bases). Material for sequencing was blood, either unsorted or a sorted T cell fraction (not recorded which). The receptor was isolated from a male donor with ankylosing spondylitis or in good health (not recorded which). CDR3 DNA: TGTGCCAGCAGTTATCCGAAGCGGGTGCCCACAGATACGCAGTATTTT. Its protein is CASSYPKRVPTDTQYF.